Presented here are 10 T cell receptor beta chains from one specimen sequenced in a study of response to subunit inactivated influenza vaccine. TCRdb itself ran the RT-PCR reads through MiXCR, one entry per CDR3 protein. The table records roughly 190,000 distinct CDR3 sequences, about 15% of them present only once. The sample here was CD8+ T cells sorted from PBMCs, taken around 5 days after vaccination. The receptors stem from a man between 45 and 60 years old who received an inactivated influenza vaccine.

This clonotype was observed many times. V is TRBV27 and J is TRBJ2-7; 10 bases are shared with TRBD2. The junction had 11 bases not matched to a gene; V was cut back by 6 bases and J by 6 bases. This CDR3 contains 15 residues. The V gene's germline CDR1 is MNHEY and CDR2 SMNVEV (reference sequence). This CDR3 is CASSGTAGGRVEQYF. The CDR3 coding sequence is TGTGCCAGCAGCGGCACAGCGGGAGGGCGAGTCGAGCAGTACTTC.

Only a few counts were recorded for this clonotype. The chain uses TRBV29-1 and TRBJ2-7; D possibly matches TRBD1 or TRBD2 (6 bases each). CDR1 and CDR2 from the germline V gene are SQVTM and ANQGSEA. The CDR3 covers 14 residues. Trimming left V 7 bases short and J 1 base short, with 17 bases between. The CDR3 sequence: CSAAGGGGSYEQYF. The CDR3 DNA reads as TGCAGCGCTGCCGGGGGCGGAGGGTCCTACGAGCAGTACTTC.

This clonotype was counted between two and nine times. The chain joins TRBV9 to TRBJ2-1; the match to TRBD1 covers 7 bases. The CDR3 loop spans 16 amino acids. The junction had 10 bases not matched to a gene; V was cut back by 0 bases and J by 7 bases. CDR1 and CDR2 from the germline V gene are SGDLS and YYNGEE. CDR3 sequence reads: CASSVEVRGLGNEQFF. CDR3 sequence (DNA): TGTGCCAGCAGCGTAGAAGTTAGGGGGCTGGGTAATGAGCAGTTCTTC. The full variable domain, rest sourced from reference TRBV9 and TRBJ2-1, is DSGVTQTPKHLITATGQRVTLRCSPRSGDLSVYWYQQSLDQGLQFLIQYYNGEERAKGNILERFSAQQFPDLHSELNLSSLELGDSALYFCASSVEVRGLGNEQFFGPGTRLTVL.

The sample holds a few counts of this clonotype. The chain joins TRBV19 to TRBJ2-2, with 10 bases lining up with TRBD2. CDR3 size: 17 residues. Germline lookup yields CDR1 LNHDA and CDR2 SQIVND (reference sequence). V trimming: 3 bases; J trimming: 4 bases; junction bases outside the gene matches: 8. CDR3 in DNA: TGTGCCAGTAGTATCACGTTGACTAGCGGGCCCACCGGGGAGCTGTTTTTT. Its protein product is CASSITLTSGPTGELFF. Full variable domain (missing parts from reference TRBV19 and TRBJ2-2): DGGITQSPKYLFRKEGQNVTLSCEQNLNHDAMYWYRQDPGQGLRLIYYSQIVNDFQKGDIAEGYSVSREKKESFPLTVTSAQKNPTAFYLCASSITLTSGPTGELFFGEGSRLTVL.

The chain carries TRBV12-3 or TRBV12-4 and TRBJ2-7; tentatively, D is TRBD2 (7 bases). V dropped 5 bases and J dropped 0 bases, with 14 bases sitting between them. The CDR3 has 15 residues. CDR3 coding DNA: TGTGCCAGCAGTCTAGGGGGGGCTCTCTCCTACGAGCAGTACTTC. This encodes CASSLGGALSYEQYF.

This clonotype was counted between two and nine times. The CDR3 nucleotides are TGCGCCAGCAGCCAAGCTACCGTGAACACTGAAGCTTTCTTT. Protein: CASSQATVNTEAFF. The J gene is TRBJ1-1, the V gene TRBV4-1; D ambiguous. Germline V gives CDR1 MGHRA, CDR2 YSYEKL. The CDR3 covers 14 residues. Trimming stripped 1 base from V and 0 bases from J, with 6 bases between.

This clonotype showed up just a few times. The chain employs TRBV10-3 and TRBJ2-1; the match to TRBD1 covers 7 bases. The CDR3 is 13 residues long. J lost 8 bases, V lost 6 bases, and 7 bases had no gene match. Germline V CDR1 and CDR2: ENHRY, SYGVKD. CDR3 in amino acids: CAIRQTGDDEQFF. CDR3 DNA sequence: TGTGCCATCAGGCAAACAGGGGACGATGAGCAGTTCTTC.

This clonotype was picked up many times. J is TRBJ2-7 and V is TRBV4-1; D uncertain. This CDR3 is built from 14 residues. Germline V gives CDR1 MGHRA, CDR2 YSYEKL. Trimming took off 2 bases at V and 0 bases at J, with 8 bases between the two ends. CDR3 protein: CASSQSPSSYEQYF. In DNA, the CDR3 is TGCGCCAGCAGCCAATCTCCGAGCTCCTACGAGCAGTACTTC.

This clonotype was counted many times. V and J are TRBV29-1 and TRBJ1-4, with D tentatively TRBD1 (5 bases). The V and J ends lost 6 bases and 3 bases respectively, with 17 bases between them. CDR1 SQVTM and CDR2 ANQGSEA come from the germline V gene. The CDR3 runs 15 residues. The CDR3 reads CSVRRGVGANEKLFF. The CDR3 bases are TGCAGCGTGAGACGGGGGGTTGGAGCTAATGAAAAACTGTTTTTT.

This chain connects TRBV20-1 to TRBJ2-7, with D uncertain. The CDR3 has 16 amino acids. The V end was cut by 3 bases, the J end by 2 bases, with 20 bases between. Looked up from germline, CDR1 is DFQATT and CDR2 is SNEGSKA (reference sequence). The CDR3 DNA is TGCAGTGCTAGTTCGGCCAAAACGATACCACCCTACGAGCAGTACTTC. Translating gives CSASSAKTIPPYEQYF.